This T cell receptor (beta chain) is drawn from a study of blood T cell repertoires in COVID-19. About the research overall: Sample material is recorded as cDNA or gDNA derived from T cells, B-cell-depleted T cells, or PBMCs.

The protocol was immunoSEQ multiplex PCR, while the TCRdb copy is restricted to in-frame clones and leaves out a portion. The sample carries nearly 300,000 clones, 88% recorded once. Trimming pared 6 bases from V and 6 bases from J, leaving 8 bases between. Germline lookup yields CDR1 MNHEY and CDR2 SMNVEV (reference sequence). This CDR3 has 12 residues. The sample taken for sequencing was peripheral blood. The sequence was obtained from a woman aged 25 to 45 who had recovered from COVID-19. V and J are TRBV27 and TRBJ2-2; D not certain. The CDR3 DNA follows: TGTGCCAGCAGATTCGAGTCCGGGGAGCTGTTTTTT. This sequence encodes CASRFESGELFF.